Below are 22 T cell receptor beta chains sequenced from a single sample in a study of blood T cell repertoires in COVID-19 (dated by TCRdb to the early 2020s). The receptor library was made with the immunoSEQ multiplex PCR assay. TCRdb stores this immuneACCESS table with in-frame sequences only. Part of the clones is absent; in the studies checked, under half of the shortfall reflects unresolved V genes, and no reason is known for the rest. Within this sample are 150,000 or so clones, with 84% of them counted one time only. Around 15% of the sample comes from the top ten. Sequenced: PBMCs or T cells enriched from blood (not recorded which). Receptors originate from a man aged 50 to 60 who had recovered from COVID-19.

This rearrangement joins TRBV2 to TRBJ1-1; 8 positions match TRBD1. Germline assignment: CDR1 SNHLY and CDR2 FYNNEI. Trimming removed 6 bases from V and 1 base from J; junction bases left unmatched: 7. The CDR3 contains 15 residues. The CDR3 here is CASRKDRGGNTEAFF. In DNA, the CDR3 is TGTGCCAGCAGAAAAGACAGGGGAGGGAACACTGAAGCTTTCTTT.

The rearrangement joins TRBV4-2 to TRBJ2-2; 12 bases map to TRBD1. The CDR3 length is 12 residues. Germline assignment: CDR1 LGHNA and CDR2 YNFKEQ. Germline trimming cut 3 bases from V and 15 bases from J; bases unmatched to any gene: 2. This CDR3 reads CASSQGQGAVFF. CDR3 sequence (DNA): TGTGCCAGCAGCCAGGGACAGGGGGCGGTGTTTTTT.

V usage is TRBV7-3 and J usage is TRBJ2-1, with 9 nucleotides matching TRBD1. Germline V gene lookup returns CDR1 SGHTA and CDR2 FQGTGA. Trimming at V came to 5 bases and at J to 6 bases, leaving 11 bases not matched to a gene. This CDR3 spans 16 amino acids. The CDR3 spells CASSLGAGTGINEQFF. As DNA, the CDR3 is TGTGCCAGCAGCCTCGGGGCCGGGACAGGGATCAATGAGCAGTTCTTC.

The chain recombines TRBV2 with TRBJ2-2, with D possibly being TRBD2 (6 bases). V was shortened by 6 bases and J by 4 bases, with 12 bases between the two germline ends. CDR1 and CDR2 from the germline V gene are SNHLY and FYNNEI. The CDR3 has 14 amino acids. This chain's CDR3 is CASSLNGGTGELFF. CDR3 DNA: TGTGCCAGCAGCCTAAACGGGGGCACCGGGGAGCTGTTTTTT.

This chain joins TRBV7-3 and TRBJ2-2; 9 nucleotides align to TRBD1. The CDR3 has 16 residues. J gave up 3 bases and V 5 bases, and 7 bases lay outside the gene matches. Per germline, CDR1 SGHTA and CDR2 FQGTGA. In DNA, the CDR3 is TGTGCCAGCAGCGGAACAGGGGGCGCTTACACCGGGGAGCTGTTTTTT. Its translation: CASSGTGGAYTGELFF.

J is TRBJ1-4 and V is TRBV27; unclear D gene. Germline loops: CDR1 MNHEY, CDR2 SMNVEV (reference sequence). Trimming shortened V by 8 bases and J by 7 bases, and 26 bases separated the two germline ends. The CDR3 contains 17 residues. As DNA, the CDR3 is TGTGCCAGCCCCCACGACCCGCGGCTCCTGAGTGGTGAAAAACTGTTTTTT. As protein: CASPHDPRLLSGEKLFF.

The rearrangement uses TRBV30 and TRBJ1-6; 10 nucleotides line up with TRBD1. Germline V gives CDR1 GTSNPN, CDR2 SVGIG (reference sequence). V gave up 0 bases and J gave up 8 bases; unmatched junction bases: 4. The CDR3 is 15 amino acids. The DNA for the CDR3 is TGTGCCTGGAGTGTTCCGGGACAGGGGTATTCACCCCTCCACTTT. Translating it yields CAWSVPGQGYSPLHF. Complete variable domain (other parts from reference TRBV30 and TRBJ1-6): SQTIHQWPATLVQPVGSPLSLECTVEGTSNPNLYWYRQAAGRGLQLLFYSVGIGQISSEVPQNLSASRPQDRQFILSSKKLLLSDSGFYLCAWSVPGQGYSPLHFGNGTRLTVT.

About this clone itself: The germline gene is not matched at one end of the junction; a read error may be the cause. This sequence joins TRBV7-7 and TRBJ2-1; TRBD1 matches 8 bases. This CDR3 contains 12 residues. Looked up from germline, CDR1 is SSHAT and CDR2 is FNYEAQ (reference sequence). DNA for the CDR3: TGTGCTAGCAGCAGACAGGGGTCCGAGCAGTTCTTC. This codes for CASSRQGSEQFF.

This clone was detected only once. This chain connects TRBV2 to TRBJ1-1, with D perhaps matching TRBD1 (5 bases). Germline V gives CDR1 SNHLY, CDR2 FYNNEI. The CDR3 spans 14 residues. Trimming took off 1 base at V and 3 bases at J, with 9 bases between the two ends. Here the CDR3 reads CASSEGVRDTEAFF. The DNA of the CDR3 is TGTGCCAGCAGTGAAGGTGTCAGGGACACTGAAGCTTTCTTT.

This rearrangement joins TRBV29-1 to TRBJ1-1; perhaps TRBD1 as D (6 bases). V lost 5 bases and J lost 5, with 15 bases in between. Germline CDR1 reads SQVTM; CDR2 reads ANQGSEA. The CDR3 is 13 amino acids. As DNA, the CDR3 is TGCAGCGTTAACAGGGCCGGGGTGACTGAAGCTTTCTTT. Protein sequence: CSVNRAGVTEAFF.

V gene TRBV30 combines with J gene TRBJ1-2; D uncertain. V was shortened by 2 bases and J by 2 bases, with 6 bases between the two germline ends. The CDR3 has 12 amino acids. The V gene's germline CDR1 is GTSNPN and CDR2 SVGIG (reference sequence). CDR3 in DNA: TGTGCCTGGAGTCCTCAGAACTATGGCTACACCTTC. Translated, it gives CAWSPQNYGYTF.

The chain carries TRBV5-1 and TRBJ1-2; TRBD1 aligns across 7 bases. Germline CDR1 and CDR2: SGHRS and YFSETQ. V was pared by 4 bases and J by 4 bases, with 19 bases of the junction left unmatched. This CDR3 comprises 18 residues. For the CDR3, the DNA is TGCGCCAGCAGCCCAAACAAGGGACAGAAGACCACTGTCTATGGCTACACCTTC. Its protein product is CASSPNKGQKTTVYGYTF.

This clone is a singleton in its sample. The CDR3 region has the DNA TGTGCCAGCAGCTTCCGGGACAGGACAACTAACTATGGCTACACCTTC. As protein: CASSFRDRTTNYGYTF. The J gene is TRBJ1-2, the V gene TRBV13; 8 bases fit TRBD1. V trimming: 3 bases; J trimming: 0 bases; junction bases outside the gene matches: 6. Germline V CDR1 and CDR2: PRHDT, FYEKMQ (reference sequence). The CDR3 consists of 16 residues.

This clone was counted between two and nine times. The chain is built from TRBV12-5 and TRBJ1-1; TRBD1 aligns across 7 bases. V shed 1 base, J shed 4 bases, and the junction held 0 bases outside the gene matches. Per germline, CDR1 LGHNT and CDR2 FRNRAP. This CDR3 contains 13 residues. The CDR3 region has the DNA TGTGCTAGTGGTTTGGCAGGGGGCACTGAAGCTTTCTTT. Translated: CASGLAGGTEAFF.

This clone was found once. This sequence joins TRBV4-1 and TRBJ1-2; D may be TRBD1 (5 bases). Germline CDR1 MGHRA, CDR2 YSYEKL. The CDR3 is 15 residues long. The ends were cut back, 0 bases at V and 5 bases at J, with 13 bases in the middle. The CDR3 reads CASSQDTGAGYGYTF. The CDR3 DNA follows: TGCGCCAGCAGCCAAGATACCGGGGCGGGATATGGCTACACCTTC.

The V and J genes are TRBV19 and TRBJ1-5; 8 nucleotides align to TRBD1. V was pared by 6 bases and J by 2 bases, with 3 bases of the junction left unmatched. The CDR3 covers 14 residues. CDR1 and CDR2 from the germline V gene are LNHDA and SQIVND (reference sequence). CDR3 in DNA: TGTGCCAGTAGGGACAGGGCGGGCAATCAGCCCCAGCATTTT. Translated: CASRDRAGNQPQHF.

The chain recombines TRBV5-8 with TRBJ1-1, with D tentatively TRBD1 (5 bases). Germline V CDR1 and CDR2: SGHTS, YDEGEE. With 5 bases removed from V and 1 base from J, the gap between germline ends came to 12 bases. The CDR3 is 14 amino acids. The CDR3 sequence: CASSLEGRNTEAFF. CDR3 coding DNA: TGTGCCAGCAGTCTGGAGGGGCGGAACACTGAAGCTTTCTTT.

V usage is TRBV7-9 and J usage is TRBJ1-6, with D unclear. Trimming took off 1 base at V and 6 bases at J, with 7 bases between the two ends. The CDR3 sequence is 14 residues long. Germline V CDR1 and CDR2: SEHNR, FQNEAQ (reference sequence). This CDR3 reads CASSLDSSNSPLHF. In nucleotides, the CDR3 is TGTGCCAGCAGCTTAGACAGTAGTAATTCACCCCTCCACTTT. Based on the CDR3 plus reference TRBV7-9 and TRBJ1-6, the full variable domain is DTGVSQNPRHKITKRGQNVTFRCDPISEHNRLYWYRQTLGQGPEFLTYFQNEAQLEKSRLLSDRFSAERPKGSFSTLEIQRTEQGDSAMYLCASSLDSSNSPLHFGNGTRLTVT.

The chain combines TRBV2 with TRBJ1-6; 9 bases fit TRBD1. Germline CDR1 SNHLY, CDR2 FYNNEI. V lost 5 bases and J lost 7; bases outside the gene matches: 6. This CDR3 spans 15 amino acids. As DNA, the CDR3 is TGTGCCAGCAGTCCCTTAGGGACAGGGAATTCACCCCTCCACTTT. Protein sequence: CASSPLGTGNSPLHF.

This clone has more than one count but fewer than ten. The chain joins TRBV6-6 to TRBJ1-2; no definite D call. Deletions cut 5 bases from V and 0 bases from J, with 13 bases between. The CDR3 has 15 residues. Germline V gene data show CDR1 as MNHNY and CDR2 as SVGAGI (reference sequence). The CDR3 DNA reads as TGTGCCAGCAGTCGTGACACGACGCCTAACTATGGCTACACCTTC. This encodes CASSRDTTPNYGYTF.

V usage is TRBV5-1 and J usage is TRBJ1-4; possible D gene TRBD1, 5 bases. CDR3 size: 14 residues. CDR1 is SGHRS and CDR2 is YFSETQ in the germline V gene. V was trimmed by 0 bases and J by 8 bases, leaving 11 bases between them. As DNA, the CDR3 is TGCGCCAGCAGCTTGGCGGGGGTAGGGGAAAAACTGTTTTTT. Residues: CASSLAGVGEKLFF.

The chain links TRBV30 to TRBJ1-5; D unresolved. Trimming pared 0 bases from V and 0 bases from J, leaving 6 bases between. The CDR3 spans 14 residues. Germline V gene data show CDR1 as GTSNPN and CDR2 as SVGIG (reference sequence). The CDR3 DNA follows: TGTGCCTGGAGTGTCTTTAATAGCAATCAGCCCCAGCATTTT. Encoded protein: CAWSVFNSNQPQHF.